This TCR beta chain is from a study of T cell repertoires in cytomegalovirus infection. Overall study: HLA-C-restricted CMV epitopes, recently identified, and well-studied HLA-B-restricted ones were used by the study. The public TCR beta signatures pointed to both CMV infection and matching HLA type.

TCRdb reprocessed the reads via MiXCR and lists one record per CDR3 protein. The table shows about 360,000 distinct CDR3 sequences, with about 35% occurring only once. On this clonotype itself: Its specificity is not known.

Whole-study findings and limits: In two of eight donors, the top clonotype was HLA-C-restricted CMV-specific. There were carriers of CMV plus the relevant HLA, and cumulative public TCR beta family frequency identified them.

The V gene lost 0 bases and the J gene lost 4 bases, with 1 base spanning the gap. Germline CDR1 reads MNHNS; CDR2 reads SASEGT. This CDR3 is 12 amino acids long. Specimen: cultured PBMCs, collected from culture after CMV antigen stimulation. The chain employs TRBV6-1 and TRBJ1-5; no definite D call. The receptor was derived from a human donor in good health (CMV status not recorded). Some clones in this sample may be carry-over from other donors' samples. CDR3: CASSEANQPQHF. In nucleotides, the CDR3 is TGTGCCAGCAGTGAAGCGAATCAGCCCCAGCATTTT.